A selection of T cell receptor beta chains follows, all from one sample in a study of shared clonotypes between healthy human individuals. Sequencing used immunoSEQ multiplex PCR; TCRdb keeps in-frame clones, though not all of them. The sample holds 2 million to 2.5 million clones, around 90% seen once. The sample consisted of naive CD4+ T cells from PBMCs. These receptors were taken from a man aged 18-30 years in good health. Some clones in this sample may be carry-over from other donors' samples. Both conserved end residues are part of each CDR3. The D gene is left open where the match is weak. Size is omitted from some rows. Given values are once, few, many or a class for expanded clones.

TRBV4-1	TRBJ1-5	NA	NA	CASSQRVAYDRSARQPQHF	TGCGCCAGCAGCCAAAGGGTCGCCTACGACAGGTCAGCAAGGCAGCCCCAGCATTTT
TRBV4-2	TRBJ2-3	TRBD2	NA	CASSRGLAGGTDTQYF	TGTGCCAGCAGCCGAGGACTAGCGGGAGGTACAGATACGCAGTATTTT
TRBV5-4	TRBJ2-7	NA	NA	CASSDKRRGSYEQYF	TGTGCCAGCAGCGACAAAAGGAGGGGGTCCTACGAGCAGTACTTC
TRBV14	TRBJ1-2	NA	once	CASRPWGLGGYTF	TGTGCCAGCAGGCCCTGGGGCCTGGGTGGCTACACCTTC
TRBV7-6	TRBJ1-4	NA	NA	CASSLGFGEKLFF	TGTGCCAGCAGCTTAGGCTTCGGGGAAAAACTGTTTTTT
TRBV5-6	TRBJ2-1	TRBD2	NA	CASSLFPAGVNEQFF	TGTGCCAGCAGCTTGTTCCCAGCGGGAGTCAATGAGCAGTTCTTC
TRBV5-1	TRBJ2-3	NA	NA	CASRSERTRTDTQYF	TGCGCCAGCAGATCCGAGCGGACACGCACAGATACGCAGTATTTT
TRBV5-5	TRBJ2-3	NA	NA	CASSLGGTYTDTQYF	TGTGCCAGCAGCTTGGGCGGGACCTACACAGATACGCAGTATTTT
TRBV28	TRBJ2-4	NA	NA	CASSFKLPSLKNIQYF	TGTGCCAGCAGTTTTAAACTCCCCTCCCTCAAAAACATTCAGTACTTC
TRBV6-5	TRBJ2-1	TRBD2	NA	CASSYSLAETYNEQFF	TGTGCCAGCAGTTACTCACTAGCGGAGACCTACAATGAGCAGTTCTTC
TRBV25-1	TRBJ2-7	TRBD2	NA	CASSGSGRSYEQYF	TGTGCCAGCAGTGGTAGCGGGCGCTCCTACGAGCAGTACTTC
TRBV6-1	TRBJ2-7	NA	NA	CASSQDAYEQYF	TGTGCCAGCAGTCAGGATGCCTACGAGCAGTACTTC
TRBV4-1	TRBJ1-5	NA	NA	CASSQEGQSPGNQPQHF	TGCGCCAGCAGCCAAGAGGGGCAATCCCCGGGCAATCAGCCCCAGCATTTT
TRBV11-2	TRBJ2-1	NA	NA	CASSQGGGRSYNEQFF	TGCGCCAGCAGCCAGGGTGGCGGACGCTCCTACAATGAGCAGTTCTTC
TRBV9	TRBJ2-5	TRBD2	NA	CASSPGLAGGPGMETQYF	TGTGCCAGCAGCCCCGGACTAGCGGGAGGGCCAGGCATGGAGACCCAGTACTTC
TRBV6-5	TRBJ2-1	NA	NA	CASSPHRGSYNEQFF	TGTGCCAGCAGTCCTCACCGGGGATCTTACAATGAGCAGTTCTTC
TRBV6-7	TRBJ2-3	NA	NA	CASDSPRVADTQYF	TGTGCCAGCGACTCCCCCCGGGTCGCAGATACGCAGTATTTT
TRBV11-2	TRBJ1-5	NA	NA	CASSGGSNQPQHF	TGTGCCAGCAGCGGGGGGAGCAATCAGCCCCAGCATTTT
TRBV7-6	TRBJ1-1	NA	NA	CASSLGRNTEAFF	TGTGCCAGCAGCTTAGGTAGGAACACTGAAGCTTTCTTT
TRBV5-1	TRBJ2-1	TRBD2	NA	CASSLLAGAVSNEQFF	TGCGCCAGCAGCTTATTAGCGGGAGCAGTAAGCAATGAGCAGTTCTTC
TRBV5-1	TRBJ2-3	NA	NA	CASSFGLQGRSTDTQYF	TGCGCCAGCAGCTTCGGGCTGCAGGGACGAAGCACAGATACGCAGTATTTT
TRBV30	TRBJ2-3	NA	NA	CAWNSGRSTDTQYF	TGTGCCTGGAACTCGGGCAGAAGCACAGATACGCAGTATTTT
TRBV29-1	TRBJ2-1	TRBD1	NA	CSVVRDRGINEQFF	TGCAGCGTTGTCCGGGACAGGGGGATAAATGAGCAGTTCTTC
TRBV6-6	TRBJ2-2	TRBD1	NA	CASTHGRAGGGGELFF	TGTGCCAGCACTCACGGGCGGGCAGGGGGCGGCGGGGAGCTGTTTTTT
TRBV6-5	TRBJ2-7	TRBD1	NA	CASSFRDRAYEQYF	TGTGCCAGCAGTTTCCGGGACAGAGCCTACGAGCAGTACTTC
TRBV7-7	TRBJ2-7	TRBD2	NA	CASSATSGTEQYF	TGTGCCAGCAGCGCGACTAGCGGGACCGAGCAGTACTTC
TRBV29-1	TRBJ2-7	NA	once	CSVITGGNYEQYF	TGCAGCGTTATAACAGGAGGTAACTACGAGCAGTACTTC
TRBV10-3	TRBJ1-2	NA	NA	CAISEGGDYGYTF	TGTGCCATCAGTGAAGGAGGGGACTATGGCTACACCTTC
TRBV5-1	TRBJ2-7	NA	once	CASSSTRGAGRNEQYF	TGCGCCAGCAGCTCAACCAGGGGTGCCGGGCGGAACGAGCAGTACTTC
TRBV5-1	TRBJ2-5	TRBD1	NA	CASSRQGEETQYF	TGCGCCAGCAGCCGACAGGGGGAAGAGACCCAGTACTTC
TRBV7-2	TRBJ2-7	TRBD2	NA	CASSWLLAGDYEQYF	TGTGCCAGCAGCTGGTTACTAGCGGGAGACTACGAGCAGTACTTC
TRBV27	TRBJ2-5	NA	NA	CASRGSGRETQYF	TGTGCCAGCAGGGGGAGCGGGCGGGAGACCCAGTACTTC
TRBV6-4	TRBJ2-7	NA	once	CASSFSRGSSYEQYF	TGTGCCAGCAGCTTCTCTAGGGGGAGCTCCTACGAGCAGTACTTC
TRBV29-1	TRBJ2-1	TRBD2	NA	CSVEDSGRAYNEQFF	TGCAGCGTTGAAGATAGCGGGAGGGCTTACAATGAGCAGTTCTTC
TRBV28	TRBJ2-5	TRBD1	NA	CASSADRAGETQYF	TGTGCCAGCAGTGCGGACAGGGCTGGGGAGACCCAGTACTTC
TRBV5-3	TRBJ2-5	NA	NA	CASSQGRGQTQYF	TGTGCCAGCAGCCAGGGGCGGGGACAGACCCAGTACTTC
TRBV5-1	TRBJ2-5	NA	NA	CASSFGRGGGPVETQYF	TGCGCCAGCAGCTTTGGGCGGGGAGGCGGCCCGGTGGAGACCCAGTACTTC
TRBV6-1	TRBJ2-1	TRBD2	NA	CASTRLAGPNEQFF	TGTGCCAGCACCCGACTAGCGGGTCCTAATGAGCAGTTCTTC
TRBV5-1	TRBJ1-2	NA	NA	CASSEGPYGYTF	TGCGCCAGCAGCGAGGGGCCCTATGGCTACACCTTC
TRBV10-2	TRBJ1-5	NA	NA	CASSRTASNQPQHF	TGCGCCAGCAGTAGAACAGCCTCAAATCAGCCCCAGCATTTT
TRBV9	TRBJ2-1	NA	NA	CASSRDPTYNEQFF	TGTGCCAGCAGCCGGGACCCAACCTACAATGAGCAGTTCTTC
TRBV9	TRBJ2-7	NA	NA	CASSATTQQDGGEQYF	TGTGCCAGCAGCGCCACTACCCAGCAGGACGGAGGGGAGCAGTACTTC
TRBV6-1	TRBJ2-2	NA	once	CASTVGRANTGELFF	TGTGCCAGCACGGTAGGCAGGGCGAACACCGGGGAGCTGTTTTTT
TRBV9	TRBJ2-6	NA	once	CASSKQTGPGANVLTF	TGTGCCAGCAGCAAACAAACTGGGCCTGGGGCCAACGTCCTGACTTTC
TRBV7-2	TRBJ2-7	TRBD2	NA	CASTLGRWASGPYEQYF	TGTGCCAGCACCCTCGGCAGATGGGCTAGCGGTCCCTACGAGCAGTACTTC
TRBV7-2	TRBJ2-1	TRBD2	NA	CASSRPSGGFGNEQFF	TGTGCCAGCAGCCGCCCTAGCGGGGGCTTCGGGAATGAGCAGTTCTTC
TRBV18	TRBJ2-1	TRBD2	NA	CASSHGGLAGGPNEQFF	TGTGCCAGCTCACACGGGGGACTAGCGGGAGGGCCCAATGAGCAGTTCTTC
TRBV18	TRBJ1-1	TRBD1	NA	CASSPPSTGGSAFF	TGTGCCAGCTCACCACCATCGACAGGGGGGTCGGCTTTCTTT
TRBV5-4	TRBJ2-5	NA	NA	CASSTDRWQETQYF	TGTGCCAGCAGCACGGACCGCTGGCAAGAGACCCAGTACTTC
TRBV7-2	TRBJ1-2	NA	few	CASSLARSGYTF	TGTGCCAGCAGCTTAGCGCGGAGTGGTTACACCTTC
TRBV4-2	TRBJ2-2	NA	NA	CASSQESQGPGELFF	TGTGCCAGCAGCCAGGAGAGCCAGGGTCCCGGGGAGCTGTTTTTT
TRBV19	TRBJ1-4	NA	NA	CASTPGQGRQKLFF	TGTGCCAGTACCCCCGGGCAGGGGAGGCAAAAACTGTTTTTT
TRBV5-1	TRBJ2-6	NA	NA	CASSLTGSGANVLTF	TGCGCCAGCAGCTTGACCGGCTCTGGGGCCAACGTCCTGACTTTC